The present T cell receptor (beta chain) was sequenced within a study of blood T cells in healthy people across ages. Overall study findings and caveats: In the absence of known donor CMV status, changes in expanded clonotypes were possibly confounded.

Primers used in a second PCR of about 6 to 11 cycles were a sample-barcoded 5' primer and a J-beta primer mix. TCRdb passed the 5' RACE reads through MiXCR, listing each CDR3 protein once. In the table there are roughly 800,000 distinct CDR3 sequences, roughly 64% of which are singletons. For every donor, a draw yielded roughly 9.3 milliliters of peripheral blood. Germline assignment: CDR1 SGHTA and CDR2 FQGNSA. With 6 bases removed from V and 0 bases from J, the gap between germline ends came to 17 bases. The CDR3 runs to 16 residues. Comment on this clonotype: No antigen is known for it.

Sequencing used blood. The rearrangement links TRBV7-2 to TRBJ2-5; D tentatively fits TRBD1 or TRBD2 (5 bases each). The TCR comes from a man between 25 and 39 years old in good health. The CDR3 here is CASSTPPGTNQETQYF. CDR3 coding DNA: TGTGCCAGCAGTACCCCGCCGGGGACGAACCAAGAGACCCAGTACTTC.